These T cell receptor beta chains were read from a single sample in a study of STAT5B mutations in CD4+ large granular lymphocyte leukemia. TCRdb keeps only in-frame clones here, not all; method: immunoSEQ multiplex PCR. The table shows approximately 33,000 clones, with roughly 65% occurring only once. Sequenced sample: CD4+ T cells from blood buffy coats. The receptors come from a human donor in good health. Both conserved end residues are part of each CDR3. Each record gives: V gene, D gene, clone size, J gene, CDR3 protein, CDR3 DNA. The D gene is left open where the match is weak. Size is omitted from some rows. Given values are once, few, many or a class for expanded clones.

>TRBV25-1|NA|NA|TRBJ1-3
CASSDRRGSGNTIYF
TGTGCCAGCAGTGACCGTCGGGGCTCTGGAAACACCATATATTTT
>TRBV7-2|TRBD2|NA|TRBJ2-5
CASRSRGGAVETQYF
TGTGCCAGCAGATCCCGGGGGGGGGCCGTGGAGACCCAGTACTTC
>TRBV2|NA|few|TRBJ1-2
CASSEGYGYGYTF
TGTGCCAGCAGTGAAGGTTACGGCTATGGCTACACCTTC
>TRBV7-2|NA|NA|TRBJ2-7
CASSFNLEQYF
TGTGCCAGCAGCTTTAATCTCGAGCAGTACTTC
>TRBV7-2|NA|NA|TRBJ1-3
CASSLEAGLDTIYF
TGTGCCAGCAGCTTAGAGGCAGGGCTAGACACCATATATTTT
>TRBV21-1|NA|NA|TRBJ2-3
CASVRGLGHAQYF
TGTGCCAGCGTCAGGGGGCTTGGGCACGCGCAGTATTTT
>TRBV29-1|TRBD1|NA|TRBJ1-2
CSVEDSGTGARKNYGYTF
TGCAGCGTTGAAGATTCCGGGACAGGGGCCCGAAAGAACTATGGCTACACCTTC
>TRBV5-1|NA|NA|TRBJ2-1
CASSLGQSYNEQFF
TGCGCCAGCAGCTTGGGACAGAGCTACAATGAGCAGTTCTTC
>TRBV19|TRBD2|NA|TRBJ2-1
CASSIPPGGGYNEQFF
TGTGCCAGTAGTATCCCCCCCGGGGGGGGGTACAATGAGCAGTTCTTC
>TRBV30|TRBD1|few|TRBJ1-5
CAWSVPGGQPQHF
TGTGCCTGGAGTGTGCCAGGGGGACAGCCCCAGCATTTT
>TRBV7-2|NA|NA|TRBJ1-6
CASSQGLSSYNSPLHF
TGTGCCAGCAGTCAGGGGTTAAGCTCCTATAATTCACCCCTCCACTTT
>TRBV28|NA|NA|TRBJ2-7
CASSLPSWGASYEQYF
TGTGCCAGCAGTTTACCCTCGTGGGGGGCCTCCTACGAGCAGTACTTC
>TRBV30|TRBD1|few|TRBJ1-1
CAWERDRANTEAFF
TGTGCCTGGGAGAGGGACAGGGCGAACACTGAAGCTTTCTTT
>TRBV30|NA|NA|TRBJ2-2
CAWSLGQGRTGELFF
TGTGCCTGGAGTCTTGGGCAGGGCCGGACCGGGGAGCTGTTTTTT
>TRBV20-1|NA|NA|TRBJ2-5
CSARYRETQYF
TGCAGTGCTAGATACCGTGAGACCCAGTACTTC
>TRBV7-9|NA|NA|TRBJ2-2
CASSFGGTNTGELFF
TGTGCCAGCAGCTTCGGGGGAACGAACACCGGGGAGCTGTTTTTT
>TRBV4-2|NA|few|TRBJ1-1
CASSQDLAGWNTEAFF
TGTGCCAGCAGCCAAGACCTCGCGGGGTGGAACACTGAAGCTTTCTTT
>TRBV10-3|TRBD1|NA|TRBJ2-7
CAIRTGGGDEQYF
TGTGCCATCAGGACAGGGGGCGGGGACGAGCAGTACTTC
>TRBV2|NA|NA|TRBJ2-1
CAGQQSSYNEQFF
TGTGCCGGCCAACAGAGCTCCTACAATGAGCAGTTCTTC
>TRBV4-3|NA|NA|TRBJ1-2
CASSQDRTDNGYTF
TGCGCCAGCAGCCAAGATCGAACGGACAATGGCTACACCTTC
>TRBV29-1|NA|few|TRBJ1-2
CSVWWVTPCTF
TGCAGCGTTTGGTGGGTCACCCCATGCACCTTC
>TRBV9|NA|NA|TRBJ1-3
CASSFRSSGNTIYF
TGTGCCAGCAGCTTTCGGTCCTCTGGAAACACCATATATTTT
>TRBV5-6|NA|NA|TRBJ1-6
CASSRRDPNSPLHF
TGTGCCAGCAGCCGCAGGGATCCAAATTCACCCCTCCACTTT
>TRBV27|NA|NA|TRBJ2-1
CASVVKYTSYNEQFF
TGTGCCAGCGTAGTCAAATACACGTCCTACAATGAGCAGTTCTTC
>TRBV4-2|NA|few|TRBJ1-6
CASSQEQQFDNSPLHF
TGTGCCAGCAGCCAAGAACAACAGTTTGATAATTCACCCCTCCACTTT
>TRBV10-3|TRBD2|NA|TRBJ2-3
CAISSRTSGGTDTQYF
TGTGCCATCAGTTCCCGGACTAGCGGCGGCACAGATACGCAGTATTTT
>TRBV6-1|NA|NA|TRBJ1-6
CASSETTRRDSPLHF
TGTGCCAGCAGTGAAACGACCCGGCGGGATTCACCCCTCCACTTT
>TRBV5-6|NA|NA|TRBJ1-4
CASSLQVLSREKLFF
TGTGCCAGCAGCTTACAGGTCCTTTCACGTGAAAAACTGTTTTTT
>TRBV19|NA|NA|TRBJ1-1
CASSGTRGTEAFF
TGTGCCAGTAGTGGAACTAGGGGTACTGAAGCTTTCTTT